This entry lists 24 T cell receptor beta chains sequenced from one sample in a study of shared T cell receptors in the human thymus. Assay used: immunoSEQ multiplex PCR; TCRdb lists only in-frame clones, some missing. The sample holds hundreds of thousands of clones, more than 75% seen once. This sample also appeared in a second study, on human thymus T cells.

Sample: thymocytes. The receptor source for this set is a boy under three years old with a congenital heart defect.

The rearrangement uses TRBV6-5 and TRBJ2-7; D may be TRBD2 (6 bases). In germline, CDR1 is MNHEY, CDR2 SVGAGI. Trimming cost V 5 bases and J 6 bases, with 20 bases left between them. This CDR3 is built from 15 residues. The CDR3 is CASSHLPFYGGEQYF. CDR3 in DNA: TGTGCCAGCAGTCATTTACCATTTTACGGGGGCGAGCAGTACTTC.

With respect to this clone: Other nucleotide sequences in the sample specify the same CDR3. The genes are TRBV4-3 and TRBJ1-6, with D maybe TRBD1 (5 bases). This CDR3 has 14 residues. Looked up from germline, CDR1 is LGHNA and CDR2 is YSLEER. The ends were cut back, 1 base at V and 7 bases at J, with 8 bases in the middle. The chain's CDR3 is CASSQGQPNSPLHF. DNA for the CDR3: TGCGCCAGCAGCCAAGGACAGCCGAATTCACCCCTCCACTTT.

This chain uses TRBV5-1 with TRBJ1-6; no firm D call. Germline-derived CDR1 and CDR2 are SGHRS and YFSETQ. V lost 1 base, J lost 10 bases, and 9 bases lay in between. The CDR3 runs to 13 residues. CDR3 amino acids: CASSLPGRSPLHF. In nucleotides, the CDR3 is TGCGCCAGCAGCTTGCCGGGGAGGTCACCCCTCCACTTT.

The table lists this clone with a count of one. CDR3 bases: TGCGCCAGCAGCCATACTAGTGTAAGGGATACGCAGTATTTT. Its protein is CASSHTSVRDTQYF. This chain uses TRBV4-1 with TRBJ2-3; D may be TRBD2 (5 bases). This CDR3 spans 14 amino acids. Germline V CDR1 and CDR2: MGHRA, YSYEKL. V lost 3 bases, J lost 6 bases, and 13 bases lay in between.

V usage is TRBV7-9 and J usage is TRBJ1-2; D is unresolved. The germline V gene has CDR1 SEHNR and CDR2 FQNEAQ (reference sequence). Trimming took 5 bases from V and 0 from J, leaving 16 bases between them. The CDR3 covers 16 residues. As DNA, the CDR3 is TGTGCCAGCAGCCAGGAACGGGAGTTAGCTAACTATGGCTACACCTTC. This encodes CASSQERELANYGYTF.

This chain joins TRBV15 and TRBJ1-6; TRBD1 is a possible D gene (6 bases). Germline CDR1 reads LNHNV; CDR2 reads YYDKDF (reference sequence). Trimming took off 7 bases at V and 9 bases at J, with 13 bases between the two ends. This CDR3 contains 13 residues. For the CDR3, the DNA is TGTGCCACCAACGGGGGGCTTGGTTCACCCCTCCACTTT. Translation gives CATNGGLGSPLHF.

V usage is TRBV4-3 and J usage is TRBJ2-5, with 7 bases identical to TRBD2. V lost 0 bases to trimming and J lost 4 bases; unmatched junction nucleotides: 5. Germline V gives CDR1 LGHNA, CDR2 YSLEER. This CDR3 comprises 15 residues. CDR3: CASSQEPGRGETQYF. In DNA form, the CDR3 reads TGCGCCAGCAGCCAAGAGCCAGGGAGGGGAGAGACCCAGTACTTC.

This clone was detected only a few times. This chain uses TRBV28 with TRBJ2-1; the match to TRBD2 covers 7 bases. This CDR3 has 15 residues. From germline, CDR1 is MDHEN and CDR2 SYDVKM. Trimming removed 7 bases from V and 10 bases from J; junction bases left unmatched: 16. CDR3 DNA: TGTGCCAGCACCTTCGGAATGGCGGGAGCAAGAGAGCAGTTCTTC. This sequence encodes CASTFGMAGAREQFF.

The chain is built from TRBV5-4 and TRBJ2-7, with TRBD2 matching over 9 bases. V lost 0 bases, J lost 6 bases, and 16 bases stayed unmatched. Germline V gene data show CDR1 as SGHNT and CDR2 as YYREEE (reference sequence). There are 18 residues in the CDR3. The CDR3 nucleotides are TGTGCCAGCAGCTTGGTGGGGCTAGCGGGGCTAGGCTCTCCCGAGCAGTACTTC. It specifies CASSLVGLAGLGSPEQYF.

The chain carries TRBV28 and TRBJ2-7; 9 nucleotides align to TRBD1. The CDR3 is 15 residues long. Germline V gene sequence: CDR1 MDHEN, CDR2 SYDVKM. The J segment lost 3 bases and the V segment lost 6 bases, leaving 9 bases of the junction unmatched. CDR3 sequence: CASSSPGQGIYEQYF. CDR3 DNA: TGTGCCAGCAGCTCTCCGGGACAGGGAATCTACGAGCAGTACTTC.

The chain has TRBV4-1 and TRBJ1-1, with 8 bases identical to TRBD1. This CDR3 comprises 16 residues. After removal of 7 bases from V and 6 bases from J, the junction contained 16 bases not matched to a gene. CDR1 is MGHRA and CDR2 is YSYEKL in the germline V gene. The CDR3 loop is CASTSGQGSSVAEAFF. The CDR3 coding sequence is TGCGCCAGCACCTCCGGACAGGGAAGCTCCGTGGCTGAAGCTTTCTTT.

V gene TRBV4-2 combines with J gene TRBJ2-1, with 11 positions matching TRBD2. V lost 0 bases and J lost 2; bases outside the gene matches: 6. Germline lookup yields CDR1 LGHNA and CDR2 YNFKEQ. The CDR3 sequence is 18 residues long. The CDR3, as DNA: TGTGCCAGCAGCCAAGAATTAGCGGGGGGGCTGACCTACAATGAGCAGTTCTTC. It encodes CASSQELAGGLTYNEQFF.

V usage is TRBV5-1 and J usage is TRBJ2-3; 12 bases match TRBD1. The J segment lost 2 bases and the V segment lost 3 bases, leaving 4 bases of the junction unmatched. This CDR3 contains 16 residues. The germline V gene has CDR1 SGHRS and CDR2 YFSETQ. The CDR3 region has the DNA TGCGCCAGCAGCTGGGGACAGGGGGCCCCCACAGATACGCAGTATTTT. Protein product: CASSWGQGAPTDTQYF.

The chain uses TRBV9 and TRBJ2-7, with a tentative D call TRBD2 (6 bases). The V and J ends lost 3 bases and 5 bases respectively, with 15 bases between them. Germline lookup yields CDR1 SGDLS and CDR2 YYNGEE. The CDR3 has 14 amino acids. The chain's CDR3 is CASSAQRAGNEQYF. DNA of the CDR3: TGTGCCAGCAGCGCCCAGAGAGCGGGTAACGAGCAGTACTTC.

The count of this clone is one. The V call is TRBV30, the J call TRBJ2-1; 8 bases match TRBD2. Germline V CDR1 and CDR2: GTSNPN, SVGIG (reference sequence). The V segment lost 1 base and the J segment 2 bases; nucleotides outside the gene matches: 10. This CDR3 region has 17 residues. CDR3 residues: CAWSGPRLATTYNEQFF. CDR3 coding DNA: TGTGCCTGGAGTGGGCCCCGACTAGCGACTACCTACAATGAGCAGTTCTTC. The full variable domain, its missing parts supplied by reference TRBV30 and TRBJ2-1, is SQTIHQWPATLVQPVGSPLSLECTVEGTSNPNLYWYRQAAGRGLQLLFYSVGIGQISSEVPQNLSASRPQDRQFILSSKKLLLSDSGFYLCAWSGPRLATTYNEQFFGPGTRLTVL.

This sequence joins TRBV4-1 and TRBJ1-2; 11 bases line up with TRBD1. After removal of 1 base from V and 1 base from J, the junction contained 5 bases not matched to a gene. The germline gives CDR1 MGHRA, CDR2 YSYEKL. The CDR3 covers 17 residues. The CDR3 coding sequence is TGCGCCAGCAGCCAAGGGACAGGGGGCCCCCTTAACTATGGCTACACCTTC. Translation: CASSQGTGGPLNYGYTF.

The rearrangement links TRBV27 to TRBJ2-3; TRBD2 matches at 7 bases. J lost 2 bases, V lost 4 bases, and 6 bases had no gene match. This CDR3 has 15 amino acids. The V gene's germline CDR1 is MNHEY and CDR2 SMNVEV (reference sequence). CDR3 sequence (DNA): TGTGCCAGCAGTTATGCGGGAGCCATCACAGATACGCAGTATTTT. This gives the protein CASSYAGAITDTQYF.

The V call is TRBV4-3, the J call TRBJ2-1; the match to TRBD2 covers 8 bases. Germline assignment: CDR1 LGHNA and CDR2 YSLEER. V lost 8 bases, J lost 5 bases, and 11 bases stayed unmatched. This CDR3 is built from 15 residues. The CDR3: CASSWAAGENNEQFF. For the CDR3, the DNA is TGCGCCAGCTCCTGGGCAGCGGGGGAAAACAATGAGCAGTTCTTC.

This chain joins TRBV5-6 and TRBJ1-1, with a weak D call TRBD1 (5 bases). Trimming shortened V by 0 bases and J by 6 bases, and 9 bases separated the two germline ends. CDR1 SGHDT and CDR2 YYEEEE come from the germline V gene. CDR3 length: 13 residues. CDR3 in amino acids: CASSLGGVPEAFF. CDR3 nucleotides: TGTGCCAGCAGCTTGGGGGGGGTTCCTGAAGCTTTCTTT.

The chain is built from TRBV5-4 and TRBJ2-1; maybe TRBD1 (6 bases). The germline gives CDR1 SGHNT, CDR2 YYREEE (reference sequence). The CDR3 consists of 14 residues. Trimming left V 4 bases short and J 6 bases short, with 14 bases between. The CDR3 sequence is CASSPNRVRNEQFF. The CDR3 DNA sequence: TGTGCCAGCAGCCCTAACAGGGTCCGCAATGAGCAGTTCTTC. Supplemented by reference TRBV5-4 and TRBJ2-1, the full variable domain reads ETGVTQSPTHLIKTRGQQVTLRCSSQSGHNTVSWYQQALGQGPQFIFQYYREEENGRGNFPPRFSGLQFPNYSSELNVNALELDDSALYLCASSPNRVRNEQFFGPGTRLTVL.

In DNA, the CDR3 is TGTGCCAGCAGCTTGACCCCGAGGGGGCAGGTTGGCAATCAGCCCCAGCATTTT. This translates into CASSLTPRGQVGNQPQHF. This rearrangement joins TRBV5-6 to TRBJ1-5, with 7 bases lining up with TRBD1. CDR1 and CDR2 (germline): SGHDT, YYEEEE. This CDR3 contains 18 residues. With 1 base clipped from V and 2 bases from J, the junction kept 12 bases outside the gene matches. The entire variable domain, with the rest obtained from reference TRBV5-6 and TRBJ1-5, is as follows: DAGVTQSPTHLIKTRGQQVTLRCSPKSGHDTVSWYQQALGQGPQFIFQYYEEEERQRGNFPDRFSGHQFPNYSSELNVNALLLGDSALYLCASSLTPRGQVGNQPQHFGDGTRLSIL.

This clone was detected only a few times. J is TRBJ1-6 and V is TRBV14, with unresolved D. Germline V gene lookup returns CDR1 SGHDN and CDR2 FVKESK. This CDR3 has 16 amino acids. Trimming pared 0 bases from V and 11 bases from J, leaving 17 bases between. CDR3 sequence: CASSQEWAGYGTPLHF. The CDR3 region has the DNA TGTGCCAGCAGCCAAGAGTGGGCGGGATACGGGACACCCCTCCACTTT.

This chain uses TRBV12-5 with TRBJ2-7, with TRBD2 matching 8 bases. CDR1 and CDR2 (germline): LGHNT, FRNRAP. CDR3 size: 15 residues. After removal of 1 base from V and 3 bases from J, the junction contained 5 bases not matched to a gene. CDR3 amino acids: CASGLESSGSYEQYF. CDR3 DNA sequence: TGTGCTAGTGGTTTGGAATCAAGCGGGAGCTACGAGCAGTACTTC.

V is TRBV13 and J is TRBJ2-5; 8 positions agree with TRBD2. The CDR3 is made up of 15 amino acids. J gave up 7 bases and V 3 bases, and 10 bases lay outside the gene matches. CDR1 PRHDT and CDR2 FYEKMQ come from the germline V gene (reference sequence). CDR3: CASSFLRGGDGTQYF. CDR3 nucleotides: TGTGCCAGCAGCTTCCTTCGGGGGGGGGATGGGACCCAGTACTTC.